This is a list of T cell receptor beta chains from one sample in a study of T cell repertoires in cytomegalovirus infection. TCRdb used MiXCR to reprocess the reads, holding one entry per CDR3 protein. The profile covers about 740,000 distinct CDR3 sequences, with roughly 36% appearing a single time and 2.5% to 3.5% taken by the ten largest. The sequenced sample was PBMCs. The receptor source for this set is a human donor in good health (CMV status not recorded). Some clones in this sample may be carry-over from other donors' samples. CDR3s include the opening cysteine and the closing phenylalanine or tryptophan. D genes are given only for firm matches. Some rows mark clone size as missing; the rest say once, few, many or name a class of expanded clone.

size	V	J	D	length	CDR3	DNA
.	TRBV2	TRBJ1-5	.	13	CASISGKNQPQHF	TGTGCCAGCATATCCGGAAAGAATCAGCCCCAGCATTTT
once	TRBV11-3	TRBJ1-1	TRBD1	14	CASSFTGVETEAFF	TGTGCCAGCAGCTTTACAGGGGTGGAAACTGAAGCTTTCTTT
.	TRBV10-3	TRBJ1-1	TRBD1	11	CAITRQGEAFF	TGTGCCATCACGCGACAGGGCGAAGCTTTCTTT
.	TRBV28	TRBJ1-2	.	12	CASTWGGAGYTF	TGTGCCAGCACTTGGGGGGGGGCTGGCTACACCTTC
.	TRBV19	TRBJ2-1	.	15	CASSPGRGLINEQFF	TGTGCCAGTAGTCCGGGACGGGGGTTGATCAATGAGCAGTTCTTC
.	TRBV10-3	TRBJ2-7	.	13	CAISATDTYEQYF	TGTGCCATCAGTGCTACGGACACCTACGAGCAGTACTTC
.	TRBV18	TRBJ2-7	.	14	CASSPGQSFFEQYF	TGTGCCAGCTCCCCCGGACAGTCGTTTTTCGAGCAGTACTTC
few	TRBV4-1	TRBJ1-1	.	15	CASRTAISMNTEAFF	TGCGCCAGCAGGACAGCGATTTCCATGAACACTGAAGCTTTCTTT
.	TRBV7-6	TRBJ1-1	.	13	CASSSGAPTEAFF	TGTGCCAGCAGCTCAGGGGCCCCCACTGAAGCTTTCTTT
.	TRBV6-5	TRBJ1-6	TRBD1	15	CASSYDRAGNSPLHF	TGTGCCAGCAGTTACGACAGGGCTGGAAATTCACCCCTCCACTTT
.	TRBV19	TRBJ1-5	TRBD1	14	CASHPGTGYQPQHF	TGTGCCAGTCACCCCGGGACAGGGTATCAGCCCCAGCATTTT
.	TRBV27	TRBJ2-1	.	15	CASSLRSLMGYEQFF	TGTGCCAGCAGTTTACGATCTCTGATGGGCTATGAGCAGTTCTTC
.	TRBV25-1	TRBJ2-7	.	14	CASSEWGGLDEQYF	TGTGCCAGCAGTGAATGGGGGGGCCTCGACGAGCAGTACTTC
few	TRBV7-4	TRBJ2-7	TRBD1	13	CASSAGTAYEQYF	TGTGCCAGTTCGGCCGGGACAGCCTACGAGCAGTACTTC
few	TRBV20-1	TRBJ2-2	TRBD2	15	CSATTSGSNTGELFF	TGCAGTGCTACGACTAGCGGGTCGAACACCGGGGAGCTGTTTTTT
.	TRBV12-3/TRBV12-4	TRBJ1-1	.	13	CASSLAFGTEAFF	TGTGCCAGCAGTTTAGCGTTTGGCACTGAAGCTTTCTTT
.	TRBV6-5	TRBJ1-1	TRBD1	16	CASSRRGQGSHTEAFF	TGTGCCAGCAGCCGCCGAGGACAGGGAAGTCACACTGAAGCTTTCTTT
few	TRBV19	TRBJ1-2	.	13	CASRTGPFYGYTF	TGTGCCAGTAGGACGGGACCCTTCTATGGCTACACCTTC
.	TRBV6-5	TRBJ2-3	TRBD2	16	CASSYSASGGTDTQYF	TGTGCCAGCAGTTACTCCGCTAGCGGGGGGACAGATACGCAGTATTTT
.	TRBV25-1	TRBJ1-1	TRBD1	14	CASSALLQGGEAFF	TGTGCCAGCAGTGCCTTGCTTCAGGGGGGGGAAGCTTTCTTT
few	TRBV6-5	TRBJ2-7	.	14	CASTATVGFYEQYF	TGTGCCAGCACCGCCACGGTAGGGTTCTACGAGCAGTACTTC
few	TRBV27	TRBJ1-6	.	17	CASSLSIGDVYNSPLHF	TGTGCCAGCAGTTTAAGTATTGGGGACGTCTATAATTCACCCCTCCACTTT
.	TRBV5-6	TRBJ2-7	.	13	CASSLYGSNEQYF	TGTGCCAGCAGCTTGTACGGGAGCAACGAGCAGTACTTC
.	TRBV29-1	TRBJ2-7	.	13	CSVGGQGDYEQYF	TGCAGCGTTGGGGGGCAGGGAGACTACGAGCAGTACTTC
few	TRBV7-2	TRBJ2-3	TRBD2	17	CASSISTAGGNTDTQYF	TGTGCCAGCAGTATTTCTACGGCGGGAGGGAACACAGATACGCAGTATTTT
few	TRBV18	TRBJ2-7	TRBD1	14	CASFLDRGSYEQYF	TGTGCCAGCTTTCTGGACAGGGGAAGCTACGAGCAGTACTTC